These 3 T cell receptor beta chains were all obtained from the same sample, sequenced in a study of beta chain features in type 1 diabetes. The study reverse transcribed the entire isolated RNA, so it sequenced expressed TCRB transcripts. Assay used: immunoSEQ multiplex PCR; TCRdb lists only in-frame clones, some missing. The sample yields nearly 350,000 clones, 7% to 9% seen once. The sequencing sample was made of central memory CD4+ T cells from blood. Receptor source: a woman aged 18-29 years in good health.

The V and J genes are TRBV7-6 and TRBJ1-4; D unclear. The CDR3 is 16 residues long. In germline, CDR1 is SGHVS, CDR2 FNYEAQ. The V and J ends lost 7 bases and 8 bases respectively, with 23 bases between them. The CDR3 nucleotides read TGTGCCAGCACCCAGCGCGCGCGACGTTTAATGGAAAAACTGTTTTTT. It translates to CASTQRARRLMEKLFF.

The chain has TRBV6-5 and TRBJ1-5, with a tentative D call TRBD1 (6 bases). CDR3 size: 15 residues. The V end lost 1 base, the J end lost 4 bases, and 11 bases lay between the germline ends. Per the germline V gene, CDR1 is MNHEY and CDR2 is SVGAGI. The CDR3 sequence is CASSYWSGANQPQHF. In DNA, the CDR3 is TGTGCCAGCAGTTACTGGTCGGGGGCTAATCAGCCCCAGCATTTT.

This clone occurred a few times. As DNA, the CDR3 is TGTGCCAGCAGCGAAGGGGGTCTAAACTATGGCTACACCTTC. Translating it yields CASSEGGLNYGYTF. This chain uses TRBV5-4 with TRBJ1-2; maybe TRBD1 (6 bases). In germline, CDR1 is SGHNT, CDR2 YYREEE (reference sequence). The germline V and J ends were trimmed by 4 bases and 2 bases, with 12 bases remaining between them. The CDR3 totals 14 residues.